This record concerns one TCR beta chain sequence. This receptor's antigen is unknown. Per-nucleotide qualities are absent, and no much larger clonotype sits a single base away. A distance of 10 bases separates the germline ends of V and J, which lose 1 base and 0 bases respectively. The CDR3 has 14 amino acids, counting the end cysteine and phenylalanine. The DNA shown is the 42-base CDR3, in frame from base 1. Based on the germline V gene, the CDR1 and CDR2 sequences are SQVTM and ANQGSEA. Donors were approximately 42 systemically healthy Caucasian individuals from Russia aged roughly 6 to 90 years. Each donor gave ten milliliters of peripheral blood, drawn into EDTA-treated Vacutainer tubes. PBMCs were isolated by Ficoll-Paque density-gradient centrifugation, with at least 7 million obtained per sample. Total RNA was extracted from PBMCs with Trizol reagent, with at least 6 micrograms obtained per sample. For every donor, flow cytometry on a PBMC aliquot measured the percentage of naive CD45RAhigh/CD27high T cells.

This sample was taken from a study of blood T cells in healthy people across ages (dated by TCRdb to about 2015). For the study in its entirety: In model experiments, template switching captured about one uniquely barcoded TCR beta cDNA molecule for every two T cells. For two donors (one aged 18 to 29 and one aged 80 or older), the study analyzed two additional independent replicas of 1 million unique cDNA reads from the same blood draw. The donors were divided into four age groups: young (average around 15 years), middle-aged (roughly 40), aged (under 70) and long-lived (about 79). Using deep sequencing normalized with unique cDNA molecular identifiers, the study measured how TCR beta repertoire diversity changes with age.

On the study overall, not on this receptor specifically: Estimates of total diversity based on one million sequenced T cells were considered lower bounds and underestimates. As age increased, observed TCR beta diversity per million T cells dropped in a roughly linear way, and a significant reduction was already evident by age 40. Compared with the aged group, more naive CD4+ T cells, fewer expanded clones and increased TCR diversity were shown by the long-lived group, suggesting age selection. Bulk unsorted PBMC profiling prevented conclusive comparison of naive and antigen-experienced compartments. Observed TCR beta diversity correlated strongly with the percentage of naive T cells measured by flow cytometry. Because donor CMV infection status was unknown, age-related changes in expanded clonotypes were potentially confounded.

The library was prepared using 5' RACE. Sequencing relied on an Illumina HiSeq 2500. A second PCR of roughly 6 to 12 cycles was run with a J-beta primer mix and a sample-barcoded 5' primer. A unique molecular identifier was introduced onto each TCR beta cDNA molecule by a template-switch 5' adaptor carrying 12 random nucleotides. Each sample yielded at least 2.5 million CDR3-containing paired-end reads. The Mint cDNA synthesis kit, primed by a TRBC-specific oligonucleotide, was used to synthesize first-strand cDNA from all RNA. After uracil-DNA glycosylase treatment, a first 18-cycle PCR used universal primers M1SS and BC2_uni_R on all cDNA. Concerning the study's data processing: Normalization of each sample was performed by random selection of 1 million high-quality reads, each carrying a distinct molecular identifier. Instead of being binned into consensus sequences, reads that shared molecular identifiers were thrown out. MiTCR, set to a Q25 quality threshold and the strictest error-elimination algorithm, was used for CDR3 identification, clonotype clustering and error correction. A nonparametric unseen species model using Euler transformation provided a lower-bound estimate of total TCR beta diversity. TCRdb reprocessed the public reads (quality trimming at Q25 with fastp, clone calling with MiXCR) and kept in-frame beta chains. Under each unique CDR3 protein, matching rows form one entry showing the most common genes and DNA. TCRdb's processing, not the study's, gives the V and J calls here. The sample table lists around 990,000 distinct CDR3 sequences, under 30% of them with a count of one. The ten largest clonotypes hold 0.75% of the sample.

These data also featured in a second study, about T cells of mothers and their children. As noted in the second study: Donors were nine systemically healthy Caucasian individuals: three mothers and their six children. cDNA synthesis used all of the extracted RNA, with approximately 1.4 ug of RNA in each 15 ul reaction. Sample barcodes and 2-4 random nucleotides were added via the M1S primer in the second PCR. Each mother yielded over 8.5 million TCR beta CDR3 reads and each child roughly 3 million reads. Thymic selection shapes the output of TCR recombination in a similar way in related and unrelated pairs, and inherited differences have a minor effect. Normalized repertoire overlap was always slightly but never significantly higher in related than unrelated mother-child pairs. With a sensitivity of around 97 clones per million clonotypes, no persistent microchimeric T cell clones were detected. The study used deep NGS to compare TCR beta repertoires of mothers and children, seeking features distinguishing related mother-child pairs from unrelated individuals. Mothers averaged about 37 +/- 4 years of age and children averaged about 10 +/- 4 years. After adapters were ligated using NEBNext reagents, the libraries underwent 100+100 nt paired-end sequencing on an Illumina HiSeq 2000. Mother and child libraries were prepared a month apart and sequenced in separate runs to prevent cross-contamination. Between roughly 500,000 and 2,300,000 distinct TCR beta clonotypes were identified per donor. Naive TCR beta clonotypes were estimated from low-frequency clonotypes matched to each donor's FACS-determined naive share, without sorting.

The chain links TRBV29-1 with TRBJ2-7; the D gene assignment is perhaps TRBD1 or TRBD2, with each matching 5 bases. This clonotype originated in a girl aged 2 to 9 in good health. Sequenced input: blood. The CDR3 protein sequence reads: CSVEGGTNSYEQYF. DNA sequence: TGCAGCGTTGAAGGGGGGACCAACTCCTACGAGCAGTACTTC.